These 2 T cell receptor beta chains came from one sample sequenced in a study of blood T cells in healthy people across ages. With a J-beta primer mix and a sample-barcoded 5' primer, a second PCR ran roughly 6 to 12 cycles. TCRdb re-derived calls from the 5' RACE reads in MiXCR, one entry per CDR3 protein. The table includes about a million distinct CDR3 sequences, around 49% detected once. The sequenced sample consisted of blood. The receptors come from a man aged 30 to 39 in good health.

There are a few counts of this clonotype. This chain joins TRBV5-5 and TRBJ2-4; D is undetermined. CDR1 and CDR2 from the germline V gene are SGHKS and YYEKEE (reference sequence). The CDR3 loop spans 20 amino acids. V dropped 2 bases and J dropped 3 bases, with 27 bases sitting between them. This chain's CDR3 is CASSFPRAVVLIRVKNIQYF. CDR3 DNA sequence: TGTGCCAGCAGCTTCCCTCGGGCCGTTGTGCTAATCCGAGTCAAAAACATTCAGTACTTC.

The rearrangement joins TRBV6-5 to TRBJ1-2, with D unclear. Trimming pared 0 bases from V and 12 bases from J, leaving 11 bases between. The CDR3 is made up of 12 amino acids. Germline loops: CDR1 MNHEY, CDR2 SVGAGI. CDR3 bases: TGTGCCAGCAGTTACTCGCCTGGGGTCAACACCTTC. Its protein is CASSYSPGVNTF.